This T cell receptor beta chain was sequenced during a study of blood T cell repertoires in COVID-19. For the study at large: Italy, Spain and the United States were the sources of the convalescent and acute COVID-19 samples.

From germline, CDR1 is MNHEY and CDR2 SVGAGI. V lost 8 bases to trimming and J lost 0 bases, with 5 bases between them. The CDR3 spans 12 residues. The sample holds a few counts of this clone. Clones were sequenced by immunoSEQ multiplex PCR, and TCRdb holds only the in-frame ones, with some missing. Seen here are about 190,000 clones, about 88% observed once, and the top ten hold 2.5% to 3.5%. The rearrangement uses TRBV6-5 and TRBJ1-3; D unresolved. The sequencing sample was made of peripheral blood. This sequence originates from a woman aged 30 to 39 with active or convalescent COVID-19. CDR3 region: CASASSGNTIYF. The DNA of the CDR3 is TGTGCCAGCGCGAGCTCTGGAAACACCATATATTTT.